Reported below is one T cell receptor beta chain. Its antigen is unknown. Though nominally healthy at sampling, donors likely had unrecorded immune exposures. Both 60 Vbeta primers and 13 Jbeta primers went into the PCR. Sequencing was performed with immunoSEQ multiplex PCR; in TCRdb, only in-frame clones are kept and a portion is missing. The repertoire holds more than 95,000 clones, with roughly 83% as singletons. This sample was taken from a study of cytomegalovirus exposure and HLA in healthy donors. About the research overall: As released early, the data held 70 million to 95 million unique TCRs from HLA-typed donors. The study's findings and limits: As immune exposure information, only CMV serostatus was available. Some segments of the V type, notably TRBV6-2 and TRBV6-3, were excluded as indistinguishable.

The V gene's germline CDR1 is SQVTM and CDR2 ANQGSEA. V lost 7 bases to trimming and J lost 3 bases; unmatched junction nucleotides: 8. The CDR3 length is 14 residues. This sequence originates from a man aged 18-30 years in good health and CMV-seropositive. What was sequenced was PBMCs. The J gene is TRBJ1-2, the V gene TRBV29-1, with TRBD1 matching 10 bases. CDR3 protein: CSGTRQGADYGYTF. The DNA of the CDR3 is TGCAGCGGGACACGACAGGGGGCTGACTATGGCTACACCTTC.